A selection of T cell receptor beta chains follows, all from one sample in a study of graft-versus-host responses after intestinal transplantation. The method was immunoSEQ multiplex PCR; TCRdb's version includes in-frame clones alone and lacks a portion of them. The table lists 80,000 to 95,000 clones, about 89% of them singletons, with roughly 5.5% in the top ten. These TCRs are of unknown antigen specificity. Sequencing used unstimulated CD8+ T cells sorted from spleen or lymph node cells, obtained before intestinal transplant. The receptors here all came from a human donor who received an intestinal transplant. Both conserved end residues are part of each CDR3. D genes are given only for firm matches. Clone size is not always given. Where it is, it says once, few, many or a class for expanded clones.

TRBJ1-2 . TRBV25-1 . TGTGCCAGCAGTATCCCCCGGACTCTCAGCTATGGCTACACCTTC CASSIPRTLSYGYTF
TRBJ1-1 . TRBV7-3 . TGTGCCAGCAGTCTGAGCGGAGAGAACACTGAAGCTTTCTTT CASSLSGENTEAFF
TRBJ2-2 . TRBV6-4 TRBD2 TGTGCCAGCAGAAAGCGGGAGAACACCGGGGAGCTGTTTTTT CASRKRENTGELFF
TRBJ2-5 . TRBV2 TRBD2 TGTGCCAGCAGTTCTTTCTCCGGGACTAGTTGGGAGACCCAGTACTTC CASSSFSGTSWETQYF
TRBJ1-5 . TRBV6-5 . TGTGCCAGCAGTTACAGGGCAGGGGATCAGCCCCAGCATTTT CASSYRAGDQPQHF
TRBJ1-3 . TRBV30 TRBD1 TGTGCCTGGAGTGGGACAGGGCGAAACACCATATATTTT CAWSGTGRNTIYF
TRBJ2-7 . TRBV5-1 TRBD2 TGCGCCAGCAGCACCGGACTAGCGGGGGTCCCTCGTCAGTACTTC CASSTGLAGVPRQYF
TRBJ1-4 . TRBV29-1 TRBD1 TGCAGCGTTGAGGGACAGATTAATGAAAAACTGTTTTTT CSVEGQINEKLFF
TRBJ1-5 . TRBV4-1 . TGCGCCAGCAGCCAAGAAACAGGGCTCAATCAGCCCCAGCATTTT CASSQETGLNQPQHF
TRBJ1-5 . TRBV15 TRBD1 TGTGCCACCAGCAGAGATCAGGGGGCTAGCCAGCCCCAGCATTTT CATSRDQGASQPQHF
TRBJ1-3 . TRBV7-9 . TGTGCCAGCAGCCTTGAGGGAAACACCATATATTTT CASSLEGNTIYF
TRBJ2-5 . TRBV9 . TGTGCCAGCAGTGGGACCGTGGAAGGAGAGACCCAGTACTTC CASSGTVEGETQYF
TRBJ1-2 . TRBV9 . TGTGCCAGCAGCGATCCCGCCGGAGCTAACTATGGCTACACCTTC CASSDPAGANYGYTF
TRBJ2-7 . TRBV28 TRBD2 TGTGCCAGCAGTAGGGCTAGCGGGAGTCCCGAGCAGTACTTC CASSRASGSPEQYF
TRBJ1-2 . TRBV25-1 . TGTGCCAGCAGCCCATCAGTACCGGCAAGGGACTATGGCTACACCTTC CASSPSVPARDYGYTF
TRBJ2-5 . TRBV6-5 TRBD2 TGTGCCAGCAGTTACTCTGCGGGGGGGGAGACCCAGTACTTC CASSYSAGGETQYF
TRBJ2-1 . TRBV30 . TGTGCCTGGAGTCCCCCAGCGGACTCCTACAATGAGCAGTTCTTC CAWSPPADSYNEQFF
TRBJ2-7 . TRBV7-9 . TGTGCCAGCAGCTTAGCGAACCGTTACGAGCAGTACTTC CASSLANRYEQYF
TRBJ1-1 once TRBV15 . TGTGCCACCAGCAGACTCACGTTTCCGGTGGATTCGGACCAAGGAACTGAAGCTTTCTTT CATSRLTFPVDSDQGTEAFF
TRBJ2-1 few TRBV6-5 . TGTGCCAGCAGTTACGGGGGGACCTCCTACAATGAGCAGTTCTTC CASSYGGTSYNEQFF
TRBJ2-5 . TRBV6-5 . TGTGCCAGCAGTATTTATAGTCACGAGACCCAGTACTTC CASSIYSHETQYF
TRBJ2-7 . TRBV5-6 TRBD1 TGTGCCAGCAGCTTACCGGGACAGGGGTACGAGCAGTACTTC CASSLPGQGYEQYF
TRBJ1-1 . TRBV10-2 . TGCGCCAGCAGTGATGAGGGGTATACTGAAGCTTTCTTT CASSDEGYTEAFF
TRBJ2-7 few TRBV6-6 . TGTGCCAGCACGCCGGACCATACCTCCTACGAGCAGTACTTC CASTPDHTSYEQYF
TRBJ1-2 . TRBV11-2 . TGTGCCAGCAGTTGGGCACCTAACTATGGCTACACCTTC CASSWAPNYGYTF
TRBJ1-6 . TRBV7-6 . TGTGCCAGCAGCCCACGGAGTGAGGGCTCCTATAATTCACCCCTCCACTTT CASSPRSEGSYNSPLHF
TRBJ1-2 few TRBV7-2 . TGTGCCAGCACCCCATCCTACGTGACGGCAAATGGCTACTCCTTC CASTPSYVTANGYSF
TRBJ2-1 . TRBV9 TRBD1 TGTGCCAGCAGCGTAGAAGGGACAGGGGTAGGTGAGCAGTTCTTC CASSVEGTGVGEQFF
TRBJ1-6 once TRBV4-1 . TGCGCCAGCAGCCAAGGCCTGGTCCGGTCACCCCTCCACTTT CASSQGLVRSPLHF
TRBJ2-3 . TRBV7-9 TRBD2 TGTGCCAGCAGCTTAGTTGCGGGAGGGCCCGAGCCTAGCACAGATACGCAGTATTTT CASSLVAGGPEPSTDTQYF
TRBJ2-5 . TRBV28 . TGTGCCAGCAGTTTCCATGATGGATTCCCAGGGACCCAGTACTTC CASSFHDGFPGTQYF
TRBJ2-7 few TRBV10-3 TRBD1 TGTGCCATCAATCTCGAGGACAGGGTGAGATACGAGCAGTACTTC CAINLEDRVRYEQYF
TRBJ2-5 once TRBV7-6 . TGTGCCAGCAGCCCAACAGAACAAGAGACCCAGTACTTC CASSPTEQETQYF
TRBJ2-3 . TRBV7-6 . TGTGCCAGCAGCTTAGCGGGATTCACAGATACGCAGTATTTT CASSLAGFTDTQYF
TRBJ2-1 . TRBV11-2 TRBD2 TGTGCCGGAGGGGGACTAGACAATGAGCAGTTCTTC CAGGGLDNEQFF
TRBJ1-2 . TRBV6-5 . TGTGCCAGCAGTTACGGAGGGCCGCGCTACACCTTC CASSYGGPRYTF
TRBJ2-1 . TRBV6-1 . TGTGCCAGCAGTGAAGCAGAGTACAATGAGCAGTTCTTC CASSEAEYNEQFF
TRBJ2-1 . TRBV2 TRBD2 TGTGCCAGCAGTGAATACATTGGCGGGGGAAACGTCAATGAGCAGTTCTTC CASSEYIGGGNVNEQFF
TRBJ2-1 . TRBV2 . TGTGCCAGCAGTGCGGGGACCGACAATGAGCAGTTCTTC CASSAGTDNEQFF
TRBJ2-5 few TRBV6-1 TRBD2 TGTGCCAGCATACCACTAGCGATCGAGACCCAGTACTTC CASIPLAIETQYF
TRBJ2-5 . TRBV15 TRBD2 TGTGCCACCAGCAGAGATCGAGCGGGGCAAGAGACCCAGTACTTC CATSRDRAGQETQYF
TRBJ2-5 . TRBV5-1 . TGCGCCAGCCTAGGACCAACTCGCGGGGCGTCAGAGACCCAGTACTTC CASLGPTRGASETQYF
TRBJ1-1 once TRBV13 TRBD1 TGTGCCAGCAGCGGTATGGGGGGACAGGGGAGGATTGGAGCTTTCTTT CASSGMGGQGRIGAFF